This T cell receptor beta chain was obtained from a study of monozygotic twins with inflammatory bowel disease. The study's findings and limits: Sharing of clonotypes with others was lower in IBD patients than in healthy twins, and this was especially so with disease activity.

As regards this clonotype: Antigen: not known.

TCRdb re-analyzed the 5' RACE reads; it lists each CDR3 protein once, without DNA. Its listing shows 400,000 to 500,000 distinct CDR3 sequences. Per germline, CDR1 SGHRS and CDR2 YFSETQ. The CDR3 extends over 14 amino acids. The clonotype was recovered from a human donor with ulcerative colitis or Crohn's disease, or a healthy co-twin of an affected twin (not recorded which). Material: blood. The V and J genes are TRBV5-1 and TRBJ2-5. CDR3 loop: CASSLRSQEETQYF. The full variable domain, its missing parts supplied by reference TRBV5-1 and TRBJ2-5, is KAGVTQTPRYLIKTRGQQVTLSCSPISGHRSVSWYQQTPGQGLQFLFEYFSETQRNKGNFPGRFSGRQFSNSRSEMNVSTLELGDSALYLCASSLRSQEETQYFGPGTRLLVL.